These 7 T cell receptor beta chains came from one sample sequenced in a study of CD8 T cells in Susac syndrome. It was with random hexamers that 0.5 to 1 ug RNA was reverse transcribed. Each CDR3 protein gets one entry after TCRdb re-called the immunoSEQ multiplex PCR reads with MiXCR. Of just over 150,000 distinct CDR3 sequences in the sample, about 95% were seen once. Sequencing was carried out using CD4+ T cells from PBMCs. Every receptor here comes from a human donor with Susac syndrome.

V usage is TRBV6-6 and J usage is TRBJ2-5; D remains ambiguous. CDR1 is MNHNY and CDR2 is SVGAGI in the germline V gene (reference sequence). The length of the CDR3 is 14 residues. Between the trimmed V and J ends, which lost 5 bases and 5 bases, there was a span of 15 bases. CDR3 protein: CASSTSDGRETQYF. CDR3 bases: TGTGCCAGCAGTACATCGGACGGTAGGGAGACCCAGTACTTC.

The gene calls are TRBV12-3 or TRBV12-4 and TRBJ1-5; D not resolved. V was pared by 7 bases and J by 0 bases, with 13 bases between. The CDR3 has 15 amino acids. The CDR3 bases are TGTGCCAGCAAGGATCAGGCGAATAGCAATCAGCCCCAGCATTTT. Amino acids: CASKDQANSNQPQHF.

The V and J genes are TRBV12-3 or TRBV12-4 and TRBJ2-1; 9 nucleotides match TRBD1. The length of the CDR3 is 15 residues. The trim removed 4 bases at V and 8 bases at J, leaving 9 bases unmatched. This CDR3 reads CASSSRDRAKDEQFF. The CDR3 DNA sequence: TGTGCCAGCAGTTCCCGGGACAGGGCAAAGGATGAGCAGTTCTTC.

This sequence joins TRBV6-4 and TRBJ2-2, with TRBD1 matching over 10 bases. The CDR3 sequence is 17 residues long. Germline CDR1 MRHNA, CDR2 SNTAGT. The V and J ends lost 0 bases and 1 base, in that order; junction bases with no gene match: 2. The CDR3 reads CASSDSGTGVNTGELFF. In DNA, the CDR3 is TGTGCCAGCAGTGACTCGGGGACAGGGGTGAACACCGGGGAGCTGTTTTTT.

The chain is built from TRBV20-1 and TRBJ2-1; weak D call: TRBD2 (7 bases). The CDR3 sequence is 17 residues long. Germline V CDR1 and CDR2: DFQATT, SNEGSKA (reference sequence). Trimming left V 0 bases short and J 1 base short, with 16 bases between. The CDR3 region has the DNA TGCAGTGCTAGAGATAAGGGGAGGGGGGTTTCCTACAATGAGCAGTTCTTC. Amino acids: CSARDKGRGVSYNEQFF.

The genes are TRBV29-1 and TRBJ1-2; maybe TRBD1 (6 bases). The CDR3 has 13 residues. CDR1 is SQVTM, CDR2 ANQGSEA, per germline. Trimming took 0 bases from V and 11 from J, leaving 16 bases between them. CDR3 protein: CSVEDPYREGYTF. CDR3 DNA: TGCAGCGTTGAAGACCCCTACAGGGAAGGGTACACCTTC.

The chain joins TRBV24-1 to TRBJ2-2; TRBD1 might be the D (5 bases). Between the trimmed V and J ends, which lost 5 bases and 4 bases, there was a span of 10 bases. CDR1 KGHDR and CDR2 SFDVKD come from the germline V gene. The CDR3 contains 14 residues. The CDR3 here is CATSARVGTGELFF. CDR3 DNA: TGTGCCACCAGTGCCAGGGTCGGCACCGGGGAGCTGTTTTTT.